These 2 T cell receptor beta chains came from one sample sequenced in a study of blood T cells in healthy people across ages. The authors ran a second PCR of about 6 to 12 cycles using a sample-barcoded 5' primer and a J-beta primer mix. Each CDR3 protein gets one entry after TCRdb re-called the 5' RACE reads with MiXCR. Counted here are about 640,000 distinct CDR3 sequences, roughly 53% occurring once; the ten biggest clones make up about two fifths. The sequenced sample consisted of blood. These receptors all come from a man between 60 and 75 years old in good health.

This clonotype occurred many times. This chain joins TRBV5-1 and TRBJ1-1; D gene ambiguous. This CDR3 has 13 residues. Germline V gene lookup returns CDR1 SGHRS and CDR2 YFSETQ. The V end was cut by 6 bases, the J end by 7 bases, with 16 bases between. The DNA of the CDR3 is TGCGCCAGCAAGTCTGCAGTTGGGGTTGAAGCTTTCTTT. Amino acid sequence: CASKSAVGVEAFF.

The table lists this clonotype with a few counts. The V call is TRBV15, the J call TRBJ2-6, with D hard to call. This CDR3 is 14 amino acids long. Trimming took 1 base from V and 2 from J, leaving 3 bases between them. CDR1 LNHNV and CDR2 YYDKDF come from the germline V gene (reference sequence). CDR3 DNA sequence: TGTGCCACCAGCAGAGTCCCTGGGGCCAACGTCCTGACTTTC. Translated, it gives CATSRVPGANVLTF. Supplemented by reference TRBV15 and TRBJ2-6, the full variable domain reads DAMVIQNPRYQVTQFGKPVTLSCSQTLNHNVMYWYQQKSSQAPKLLFHYYDKDFNNEADTPDNFQSRRPNTSFCFLDIRSPGLGDTAMYLCATSRVPGANVLTFGAGSRLTVL.